Below, 19 T cell receptor beta chains from the same sample are listed, as sequenced in a study of identifying expanded T cells in peripheral blood. Sequencing was performed with immunoSEQ multiplex PCR; in TCRdb, only in-frame clones are kept and a portion is missing. The table includes approximately 100,000 clones, 88% detected once. Sequencing was carried out using blood. These receptors were taken from a person aged 18 to 70 in good health.

This chain links TRBV6-5 with TRBJ1-6; TRBD1 aligns across 8 bases. The ends lost 2 bases at V and 11 bases at J; junction bases unmatched: 5. Germline V gene lookup returns CDR1 MNHEY and CDR2 SVGAGI. The CDR3 consists of 14 residues. The CDR3 protein is CASSYTGQGTPLHF. The CDR3 DNA is TGTGCCAGCAGTTACACCGGACAGGGCACACCCCTCCACTTT.

The chain couples TRBV29-1 to TRBJ1-4; 10 bases match TRBD1. The J segment lost 8 bases and the V segment lost 7 bases, leaving 7 bases of the junction unmatched. The germline gives CDR1 SQVTM, CDR2 ANQGSEA. The length of the CDR3 is 13 residues. The CDR3 nucleotides are TGCAGCGGGCGTGGGACAGGGGACGAAAAACTGTTTTTT. This codes for CSGRGTGDEKLFF.

This clone has ten or more counts. CDR3 loop: CASSAKGGGANEQFF. CDR3 nucleotide sequence: TGTGCCAGCAGCGCTAAAGGGGGAGGGGCCAATGAGCAGTTCTTC. V gene TRBV9 combines with J gene TRBJ2-1; a possible D gene is TRBD2 (7 bases). This CDR3 has 15 residues. The germline CDR1 and CDR2 sequences are SGDLS and YYNGEE. Trimming removed 3 bases from V and 6 bases from J, with 16 bases in between.

The chain has TRBV19 and TRBJ2-5; 10 bases are shared with TRBD2. This CDR3 comprises 15 residues. CDR1 is LNHDA, CDR2 SQIVND, per germline (reference sequence). Trimming took 5 bases from V and 2 from J; bases not matched to a gene: 5. The CDR3 DNA is TGTGCCAGTAGTGACGGACTAGCGGCACAAGAGACCCAGTACTTC. This translates into CASSDGLAAQETQYF.

The chain recombines TRBV6-6 with TRBJ1-4, with TRBD1 identical over 10 bases. The germline CDR1 and CDR2 sequences are MNHNY and SVGAGI (reference sequence). Trimming took 5 bases from V and 3 from J; bases not matched to a gene: 3. This CDR3 has 15 residues. CDR3 loop: CASSVGTGANEKLFF. The CDR3 nucleotides are TGTGCCAGCAGTGTGGGGACAGGGGCTAATGAAAAACTGTTTTTT.

The genes are TRBV7-3 and TRBJ2-1; D call uncertain. CDR1 is SGHTA, CDR2 FQGTGA, per germline. Trimming removed 2 bases from V and 6 bases from J, with 8 bases in between. The CDR3 consists of 13 residues. CDR3 sequence: CASSLVAGNEQFF. CDR3 coding DNA: TGTGCCAGCAGCTTAGTGGCAGGCAATGAGCAGTTCTTC.

V and J are TRBV27 and TRBJ1-2; 9 bases align to TRBD1. V shed 6 bases, J shed 6 bases, and the junction held 2 bases outside the gene matches. The length of the CDR3 is 12 residues. Germline CDR1 is MNHEY and CDR2 is SMNVEV (reference sequence). The CDR3 sequence is CASSRTGDGYTF. The CDR3 nucleotides read TGTGCCAGCAGCCGGACAGGGGATGGCTACACCTTC.

This clone has a handful of counts. The gene calls are TRBV11-2 and TRBJ2-7; 11 bases line up with TRBD2. V dropped 3 bases and J dropped 2; count of bases not matched to a gene: 0. CDR1 is SGHAT and CDR2 is FQNNGV in the germline V gene. The CDR3 spans 14 residues. As DNA, the CDR3 is TGTGCCAGCAGCTTGACTAGCGGGACCTACGAGCAGTACTTC. Protein product: CASSLTSGTYEQYF. The full variable domain, with the rest looked up from reference TRBV11-2 and TRBJ2-7, is EAGVAQSPRYKIIEKRQSVAFWCNPISGHATLYWYQQILGQGPKLLIQFQNNGVVDDSQLPKDRFSAERLKGVDSTLKIQPAKLEDSAVYLCASSLTSGTYEQYFGPGTRLTVT.

The chain joins TRBV11-2 to TRBJ2-7; D gene ambiguous. The germline CDR1 and CDR2 sequences are SGHAT and FQNNGV. This CDR3 is 12 amino acids long. The V gene lost 5 bases and the J gene lost 4 bases, with 9 bases spanning the gap. CDR3 coding DNA: TGTGCCAGCAGCGAACGTTATTACGAGCAGTACTTC. Translated: CASSERYYEQYF.

The CDR3 bases are TGTGCCAGCAGCTTCTCCGGCAGGGGGCTTAACGAGCAGTACTTC. Translating it yields CASSFSGRGLNEQYF. The chain couples TRBV5-4 to TRBJ2-7, with 8 positions matching TRBD1. Looked up from germline, CDR1 is SGHNT and CDR2 is YYREEE (reference sequence). Losses at the gene ends were 2 bases for V and 5 bases for J; bases not matched to a gene: 9. The CDR3 has 15 amino acids.

The chain has TRBV5-4 and TRBJ2-1; 8 bases line up with TRBD1. CDR1 SGHNT and CDR2 YYREEE come from the germline V gene (reference sequence). The CDR3 is 15 residues long. V lost 4 bases to trimming and J lost 2 bases; unmatched junction nucleotides: 5. Here the CDR3 reads CASSGSDRAYNEQFF. In DNA, the CDR3 is TGTGCCAGCAGCGGCTCGGACAGGGCCTACAATGAGCAGTTCTTC. The full variable domain, rest sourced from reference TRBV5-4 and TRBJ2-1, is ETGVTQSPTHLIKTRGQQVTLRCSSQSGHNTVSWYQQALGQGPQFIFQYYREEENGRGNFPPRFSGLQFPNYSSELNVNALELDDSALYLCASSGSDRAYNEQFFGPGTRLTVL.

In the case of this clone: This may be a read error: a much more frequent sequence differs by one nucleotide. The gene calls are TRBV2 and TRBJ2-3; 8 bases are a match to TRBD2. The germline CDR1 and CDR2 sequences are SNHLY and FYNNEI. The V segment lost 5 bases and the J segment 0 bases; nucleotides outside the gene matches: 1. The CDR3 is 14 amino acids. The CDR3 DNA reads TGTGCCAGCAGTACTAGCGGTAGCACAGATACGCAGTATTTT. Protein: CASSTSGSTDTQYF.

This chain joins TRBV14 and TRBJ2-2; 12 bases line up with TRBD2. V shed 5 bases and J 6 bases; nucleotides not matched to a gene: 4. The CDR3 has 15 residues. The V gene's germline CDR1 is SGHDN and CDR2 FVKESK. The CDR3 sequence: CASSVLAGGPGELFF. The CDR3 DNA reads as TGTGCCAGCAGCGTCCTAGCGGGGGGGCCCGGGGAGCTGTTTTTT.

The gene calls are TRBV7-2 and TRBJ2-1; D is possibly TRBD2 (6 bases). The CDR3 is made up of 17 amino acids. With 4 bases removed from V and 1 base from J, the gap between germline ends came to 17 bases. Germline V CDR1 and CDR2: SGHTA, FQGNSA. CDR3 nucleotides: TGTGCCAGCAGCTCTCTCCGGGACTTCCTGTCCTACAATGAGCAGTTCTTC. It encodes CASSSLRDFLSYNEQFF.

This chain uses TRBV27 with TRBJ1-1; D call uncertain. The CDR3 runs to 13 residues. Looked up from germline, CDR1 is MNHEY and CDR2 is SMNVEV (reference sequence). Trimming removed 2 bases from V and 4 bases from J, with 8 bases in between. CDR3 sequence reads: CASSLGRATEAFF. The CDR3 DNA follows: TGTGCCAGCAGTTTAGGGAGGGCCACTGAAGCTTTCTTT.

J is TRBJ2-7 and V is TRBV19; D is undetermined. Germline V gene lookup returns CDR1 LNHDA and CDR2 SQIVND (reference sequence). The ends were cut back, 1 base at V and 7 bases at J, with 20 bases in the middle. The CDR3 has 16 amino acids. The DNA of the CDR3 is TGTGCCAGTAGTATAGTCTTCGGCAGGACCCCTCCGGAGCAGTACTTC. Translated: CASSIVFGRTPPEQYF.

The chain has TRBV7-8 and TRBJ1-4; the D is unclear. Deletions cut 4 bases from V and 0 bases from J, with 15 bases between. The CDR3 length is 17 residues. The germline V gene encodes CDR1 SGHVS and CDR2 FQNEAQ. The CDR3: CASSSLSRTATNEKLFF. As DNA, the CDR3 is TGTGCCAGCAGCTCCTTATCCCGGACGGCAACTAATGAAAAACTGTTTTTT.

This clone was counted once. The chain has TRBV28 and TRBJ2-7; no firm D call. The CDR3 loop spans 14 amino acids. Trimming took 2 bases from V and 5 from J, leaving 13 bases between them. Per the germline V gene, CDR1 is MDHEN and CDR2 is SYDVKM. The CDR3 DNA reads TGTGCCAGCAGTTTACCTGGGATGGTAAACGAGCAGTACTTC. Translation: CASSLPGMVNEQYF.

The V gene is TRBV10-3, the J gene TRBJ1-6; D is uncertain. Looked up from germline, CDR1 is ENHRY and CDR2 is SYGVKD. Between the trimmed V and J ends, which lost 5 bases and 8 bases, there was a span of 13 bases. The CDR3 covers 14 residues. In DNA, the CDR3 is TGTGCCATCAGTATTAGTGGGAAGGATTCACCCCTCCACTTT. Amino acids: CAISISGKDSPLHF.